What follows are 9 T cell receptor beta chains derived from one specimen sequenced in a study of blood T cells in healthy people across ages. Together with a sample-barcoded 5' primer, a J-beta primer mix was included in a second PCR lasting roughly 7 to 11 cycles. In TCRdb, the 5' RACE reads were re-called with MiXCR into one record per CDR3 protein. This sample has about 1 million distinct CDR3 sequences, with 45% found just once. The sample was blood. These TCRs come from a woman aged 55-69 years in good health.

The chain carries TRBV29-1 and TRBJ1-5, with a tentative D call TRBD1 (5 bases). Germline V CDR1 and CDR2: SQVTM, ANQGSEA. The CDR3 spans 13 residues. Trimming cost V 5 bases and J 7 bases, with 15 bases left between them. The CDR3 protein is CSVTAGPRQPQHF. Written as DNA, the CDR3 is TGCAGCGTTACGGCAGGGCCAAGGCAGCCCCAGCATTTT.

For this clonotype: This may stem from a read error, because a much larger clone lies one nucleotide away. CDR3 amino acids: CAISWDGREAQYF. In DNA form, the CDR3 reads TGTGCCATCAGCTGGGACGGTAGGGAGGCCCAGTACTTC. The V and J genes are TRBV10-3 and TRBJ2-5, with D perhaps TRBD2 (6 bases). V was shortened by 6 bases and J by 9 bases, with 17 bases between the two germline ends. CDR3 length: 13 amino acids. Germline CDR1 and CDR2: ENHRY and SYGVKD.

This clonotype was found a few times. This rearrangement joins TRBV6-6 to TRBJ1-6; a possible D gene is TRBD1 (6 bases). CDR1 and CDR2 from the germline V gene are MNHNY and SVGAGI (reference sequence). This CDR3 has 15 residues. V gave up 6 bases and J gave up 6 bases, with 15 bases separating them. In nucleotides, the CDR3 is TGTGCCAGCAGGGGGACGGACAGTTCTAATTCACCCCTCCACTTT. This translates into CASRGTDSSNSPLHF.

This clonotype was seen only a few times. The gene calls are TRBV9 and TRBJ2-1, with D perhaps TRBD2 (6 bases). Germline values: CDR1 SGDLS, CDR2 YYNGEE. CDR3 length: 14 residues. V shed 4 bases and J shed 9 bases, with 17 bases lying between them. In DNA, the CDR3 is TGTGCCAGCAGCCTACAGTATCGGGGAGGTGAGCAGTTCTTC. Residues: CASSLQYRGGEQFF.

The chain couples TRBV6-4 to TRBJ1-3, with 7 nucleotides matching TRBD1. V lost 8 bases and J lost 0; bases outside the gene matches: 16. The CDR3 has 18 amino acids. Germline values: CDR1 MRHNA, CDR2 SNTAGT. The DNA for the CDR3 is TGTGCCAGCGTGACGTCCGGGACAGCGACCCTCTCTGGAAACACCATATATTTT. Amino acids: CASVTSGTATLSGNTIYF.

Only a few counts were recorded for this clonotype. The V gene is TRBV5-5, the J gene TRBJ2-1, with D unresolved. Germline CDR1 and CDR2: SGHKS and YYEKEE (reference sequence). The V gene lost 0 bases and the J gene lost 2 bases, with 9 bases spanning the gap. The CDR3 runs to 15 residues. CDR3 sequence: CASSLAVVTYNEQFF. Here the CDR3 DNA reads TGTGCCAGCAGCTTGGCCGTGGTGACCTACAATGAGCAGTTCTTC.

This clonotype was detected a few times. The chain links TRBV20-1 to TRBJ2-7, with D perhaps TRBD2 (5 bases). This CDR3 spans 11 amino acids. In germline, CDR1 is DFQATT, CDR2 SNEGSKA (reference sequence). The germline V and J ends were trimmed by 5 bases and 3 bases, with 8 bases remaining between them. The chain's CDR3 is CSAARDYEQYF. DNA for the CDR3: TGCAGTGCTGCCCGGGACTACGAGCAGTACTTC.

This clonotype turned up a few times. The rearrangement joins TRBV28 to TRBJ2-7, with D perhaps matching TRBD1 (6 bases). The CDR3 loop spans 14 amino acids. Trimming left V 6 bases short and J 2 bases short, with 14 bases between. Germline assignment: CDR1 MDHEN and CDR2 SYDVKM. The CDR3 DNA follows: TGTGCCAGCAGGCCCGAGGGGGAACCCTACGAGCAGTACTTC. Its translation: CASRPEGEPYEQYF.

This clonotype was observed a handful of times. V usage is TRBV7-9 and J usage is TRBJ2-1; 8 bases are a match to TRBD2. V lost 0 bases, J lost 0 bases, and 7 bases stayed unmatched. The V gene's germline CDR1 is SEHNR and CDR2 FQNEAQ (reference sequence). The CDR3 is made up of 18 amino acids. The CDR3 DNA reads TGTGCCAGCAGCTTAGCCCCGCGGGGGGCTAGCTCCTACAATGAGCAGTTCTTC. Translation gives CASSLAPRGASSYNEQFF. Variable domain in full (rest from reference TRBV7-9 and TRBJ2-1): DTGVSQNPRHKITKRGQNVTFRCDPISEHNRLYWYRQTLGQGPEFLTYFQNEAQLEKSRLLSDRFSAERPKGSFSTLEIQRTEQGDSAMYLCASSLAPRGASSYNEQFFGPGTRLTVL.